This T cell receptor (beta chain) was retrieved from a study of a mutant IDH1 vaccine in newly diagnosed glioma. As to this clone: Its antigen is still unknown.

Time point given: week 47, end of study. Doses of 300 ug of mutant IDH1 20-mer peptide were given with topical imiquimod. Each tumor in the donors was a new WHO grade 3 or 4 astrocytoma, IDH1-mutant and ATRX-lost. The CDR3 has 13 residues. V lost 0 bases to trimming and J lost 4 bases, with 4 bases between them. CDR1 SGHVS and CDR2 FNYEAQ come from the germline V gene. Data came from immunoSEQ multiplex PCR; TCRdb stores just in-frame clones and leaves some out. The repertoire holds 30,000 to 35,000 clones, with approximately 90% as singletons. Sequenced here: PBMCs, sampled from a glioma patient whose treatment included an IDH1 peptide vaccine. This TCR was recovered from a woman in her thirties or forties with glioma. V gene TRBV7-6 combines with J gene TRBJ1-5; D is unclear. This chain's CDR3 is CASSLALNQPQHF. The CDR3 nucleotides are TGTGCCAGCAGCTTAGCCCTAAATCAGCCCCAGCATTTT.